This record covers a single T cell receptor beta chain. This clonotype was counted many times. The target of this receptor is not known. Base quality data are lacking; no much larger clone is found one base away. This record belongs to a study of CD8 T cells in ankylosing spondylitis (dated by TCRdb to the late 2010s). With regard to the full study: The study set out to find disease-linked TCR variants by profiling T cell receptor beta repertoires in ankylosing spondylitis patients and healthy donors. In total, the full study cohort was made up of about 110 healthy donors and 25 or so ankylosing spondylitis patients. Samples of peripheral blood were taken, and for ankylosing spondylitis patients, synovial fluid was collected as well. General study outcomes and caveats: Some of the motif variants had been reported before in the synovial fluid and blood of reactive arthritis patients, a finding that suggests common disease-initiation mechanisms. Significant enrichment of the disease-linked clones was reported in matched synovial fluid samples from ankylosing spondylitis patients. A TCR beta motif of fewer than 10 highly homologous amino acid variants appeared characteristic of blood from ankylosing spondylitis patients. The disease-linked clones had a CD8+ phenotype and were found at relatively low frequencies in peripheral blood.

Data came from an Illumina HiSeq 2500. TCR beta libraries were prepared by quantitative 5'-RACE with molecular barcodes. The paper's processing steps were these. To identify disease-linked TCR variants, a new computational method was used, one built on a probabilistic model of VDJ rearrangement. The public reads were quality trimmed at Q25 with fastp and then assembled into clones with MiXCR by TCRdb, keeping productive beta chains. CDR3 protein sequences are deduplicated, and each keeps its most common genes and DNA. The V and J calls come from TCRdb's annotation, not from the publication. This sample gives around 230,000 distinct CDR3 sequences in total; less than 10% of them show up just once. The ten top clones hold approximately 6.2% of the sample. From the germline V gene, CDR1 is KGHSH and CDR2 is LQKENI. The CDR3 runs 16 amino acids, cysteine and phenylalanine included. Only CDR3 DNA is held: 48 bases, read in frame from base 1. The trim is 3 bases for V and 5 bases for J, with a gap of 19 bases between the germline ends.

The chain was built from TRBV18 and TRBJ1-1; D gene: possibly TRBD1, on 6 matching bases. The clonotype was recovered from a male donor with ankylosing spondylitis or in good health (not recorded which). Sequencing was carried out using blood, either unsorted or a sorted T cell fraction (not recorded which). The DNA is TGTGCCAGCTCACCGCAGGGGTCGCGCCGACAGACTGAAGCTTTCTTT. This codes for CASSPQGSRRQTEAFF.